This section outlines one TCR beta chain sequence together with its context. The clone's antigen remains unknown. No base-level quality is on record; no much larger clone is a single base apart. These data are taken from a study of blood T cell repertoires in COVID-19 (dated by TCRdb to between 2020 and 2021). Regarding the study in general: Collaborator samples came from the United States, Italy and Spain and covered acute and convalescent phases of COVID-19. A de-identified subject ID, COVID-19 status, age in years and sex were almost always included in the sample metadata. The material from the prospective study consisted of cDNA or gDNA derived from T cells, B-cell-depleted T cells, or PBMCs. The dataset comprised deeply sampled blood TCRbeta repertoires from subjects exposed to, actively infected with, or recovered from COVID-19. Where available, HLA class I and class II types were obtained from metadata supplied by the sample provider rather than from assay-based typing. The repertoires were made available in a free public database intended to serve as a resource for research on the immune response to SARS-CoV-2. Samples were obtained from the ongoing ImmuneRACE study (first 160 participants) and from some 1,200 subjects provided by 6 global collaborators. Study-wide conclusions, independent of this receptor: The amount of clinical and demographic metadata varied by source and participant and was provided uncurated.

At one collaborating source in Seattle, patients were enrolled during active infection and were followed longitudinally through the course of disease. Each collaborating institution followed its own protocols to collect whole blood in K2EDTA tubes. For TCRbeta analysis, collaborators shipped samples in one of three forms: frozen whole blood, isolated PBMCs, or DNA extracted from either of those sample types. TCRbeta CDR3 regions were amplified from genomic DNA using the immunoSEQ Assay, a bias-controlled multiplex PCR. As for how the authors treated the data: The number of nucleated cells in each sample was estimated by amplification of reference gene primers within the assay. To quantify the absolute abundance of each unique TCRbeta CDR3 rearrangement, sequence reads were collapsed and filtered. For each sample, productive Simpson clonality was calculated as the square root of Simpson's diversity index across productive rearrangements. As stored in TCRdb, this immuneACCESS dataset retains in-frame rearrangements with V and J assigned. A fraction of the clones does not appear; measured against another copy, unresolved V genes explain less than half of the discrepancy, and the remainder lacks a known reason. The V and J calls and the clone size are those of that table, but D and trimming were determined from the DNA. Here the sample has fewer than 450,000 clones; around 87% occur a single time. The ten largest account for 6% to 7% of the sample.

From V the trimming removes 0 bases and from J it removes 7 bases, while the gene matches leave 17 bases of the junction unaccounted for. From the cysteine up to the phenylalanine, the CDR3 has a length of 18 residues. The retained sequence is limited to the CDR3, 54 bases, with the frame set at the first base. CDR1 and CDR2 (MGHRA, YSYEKL) derive from the germline V gene. The sequenced sample was peripheral blood. The chain was built from TRBV4-1 and TRBJ1-2; 7 nucleotides in the junction match TRBD1. This sequence was found in a woman between 50 and 59 years old with COVID-19, enrolled during active disease. The nucleotides read TGCGCCAGCAGCCAAGATACGGGACAGCGAGAAACCCCCGCTGGCTACACCTTC. Its amino acids are CASSQDTGQRETPAGYTF.